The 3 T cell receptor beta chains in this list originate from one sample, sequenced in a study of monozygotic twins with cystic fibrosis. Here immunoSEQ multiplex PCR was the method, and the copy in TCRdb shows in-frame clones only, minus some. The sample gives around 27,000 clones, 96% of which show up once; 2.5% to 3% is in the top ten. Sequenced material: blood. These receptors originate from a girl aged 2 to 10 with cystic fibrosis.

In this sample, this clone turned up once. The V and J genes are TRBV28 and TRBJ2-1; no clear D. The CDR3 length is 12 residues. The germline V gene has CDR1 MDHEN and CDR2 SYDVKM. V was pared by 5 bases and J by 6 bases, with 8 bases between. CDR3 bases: TGTGCCAGCAGTCTCCTGAGCAATGAGCAGTTCTTC. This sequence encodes CASSLLSNEQFF.

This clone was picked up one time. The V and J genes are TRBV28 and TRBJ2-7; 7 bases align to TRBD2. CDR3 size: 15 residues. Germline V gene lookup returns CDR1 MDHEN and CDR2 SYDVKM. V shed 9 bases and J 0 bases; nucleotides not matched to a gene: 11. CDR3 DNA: TGTGCCAGTTCGCTAGCGGCCAAGAGCTCCTACGAGCAGTACTTC. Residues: CASSLAAKSSYEQYF.

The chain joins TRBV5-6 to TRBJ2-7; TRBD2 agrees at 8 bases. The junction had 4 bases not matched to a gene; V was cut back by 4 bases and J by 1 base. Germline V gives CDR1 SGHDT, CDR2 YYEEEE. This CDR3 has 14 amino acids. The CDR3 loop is CASSQRGGSYEQYF. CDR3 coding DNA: TGTGCCAGCAGCCAACGCGGGGGGTCCTACGAGCAGTACTTC.